A single sample is the source of the 30 T cell receptor beta chains below, sequenced in a study of blood T cell repertoires in COVID-19. TCRdb keeps only in-frame clones here, not all; method: immunoSEQ multiplex PCR. The table has just over 300,000 clones, about nine tenths seen once. The specimen was PBMCs or T cells enriched from blood (not recorded which). These receptors originate from a man in his thirties or forties who had recovered from COVID-19.

V gene TRBV28 combines with J gene TRBJ1-2, with TRBD1 matching 12 bases. Germline CDR1 MDHEN, CDR2 SYDVKM. V shed 2 bases and J 0 bases; nucleotides not matched to a gene: 4. The CDR3 is 17 residues long. The CDR3 DNA is TGTGCCAGCAGTTTAGCCGGGACAGGGGGCCCTAACTATGGCTACACCTTC. As protein: CASSLAGTGGPNYGYTF.

Only one count was recorded for this clone. The rearrangement uses TRBV11-2 and TRBJ2-7; D may be TRBD1 (6 bases). Trimming took off 5 bases at V and 6 bases at J, with 14 bases between the two ends. CDR1 is SGHAT, CDR2 FQNNGV, per germline. The CDR3 is made up of 13 amino acids. The CDR3 DNA is TGTGCCAGCAGCCCAGTGGGGACACGCGAGCAGTACTTC. This sequence encodes CASSPVGTREQYF.

There are a few counts of this clone. This chain links TRBV25-1 with TRBJ1-5; 8 bases map to TRBD1. The CDR3 runs to 17 residues. The ends lost 3 bases at V and 0 bases at J; junction bases unmatched: 7. Per the germline V gene, CDR1 is MGHDK and CDR2 is SYGVNS. The CDR3 DNA reads TGTGCCAGCAGTGACTCGCAGGGGGCGCTTAGCAATCAGCCCCAGCATTTT. It codes for CASSDSQGALSNQPQHF.

The chain employs TRBV28 and TRBJ2-5; a possible D gene is TRBD1 (6 bases). The V gene lost 8 bases and the J gene lost 2 bases, with 15 bases spanning the gap. The CDR3 length is 14 residues. In germline, CDR1 is MDHEN, CDR2 SYDVKM. CDR3 sequence: CASEQGLDQETQYF. The CDR3 DNA reads TGTGCCAGCGAACAGGGCCTAGATCAAGAGACCCAGTACTTC.

This clone appeared a few times. The chain has TRBV10-3 and TRBJ2-3; D not certain. Deletions cut 2 bases from V and 0 bases from J, with 9 bases between. Germline V gene lookup returns CDR1 ENHRY and CDR2 SYGVKD. CDR3 length: 15 amino acids. The CDR3 nucleotides read TGTGCCATCAGTGAGGAGGCCTCTAGCACAGATACGCAGTATTTT. This translates into CAISEEASSTDTQYF.

The rearrangement uses TRBV28 and TRBJ2-7; D perhaps matches TRBD2 (5 bases). The CDR3 spans 11 residues. CDR1 is MDHEN and CDR2 is SYDVKM in the germline V gene. V lost 7 bases and J lost 5, with 9 bases in between. CDR3 residues: CASTGYHEQYF. The CDR3 coding sequence is TGTGCCAGCACGGGGTACCACGAGCAGTACTTC.

The chain is built from TRBV24-1 and TRBJ2-3; 8 nucleotides align to TRBD2. This CDR3 is 16 amino acids long. The J segment lost 4 bases and the V segment lost 4 bases, leaving 9 bases of the junction unmatched. Per the germline V gene, CDR1 is KGHDR and CDR2 is SFDVKD. For the CDR3, the DNA is TGTGCCACCAGTGACCCGGGAGGGGAGCGGTCAGATACGCAGTATTTT. It encodes CATSDPGGERSDTQYF.

The chain employs TRBV2 and TRBJ1-1, with a weak D call TRBD1 (6 bases). The CDR3 spans 16 residues. Per germline, CDR1 SNHLY and CDR2 FYNNEI. Deletions cut 6 bases from V and 5 bases from J, with 22 bases between. The CDR3 protein is CASSRRGGGGSTEAFF. As DNA, the CDR3 is TGTGCCAGCAGCAGAAGGGGTGGGGGCGGTAGTACTGAAGCTTTCTTT.

A few counts support this clone. The chain employs TRBV2 and TRBJ1-2; the D is unclear. V was shortened by 5 bases and J by 1 base, with 2 bases between the two germline ends. CDR1 and CDR2 from the germline V gene are SNHLY and FYNNEI. The CDR3 spans 11 residues. The CDR3 reads CASSRNYGYTF. The CDR3 nucleotides are TGTGCCAGCAGTCGTAACTATGGCTACACCTTC.

The chain uses TRBV28 and TRBJ1-4; D might be TRBD1 (6 bases). Trimming took off 6 bases at V and 8 bases at J, with 19 bases between the two ends. CDR3 length equals 15 residues. Germline V gene lookup returns CDR1 MDHEN and CDR2 SYDVKM. The CDR3 sequence is CASRPHGGAQEKLFF. The CDR3 DNA reads as TGTGCCAGCAGGCCTCACGGGGGGGCACAAGAAAAACTGTTTTTT.

The CDR3 loop is CATSWDTPSGGYTF. The CDR3, as DNA: TGTGCCACTTCGTGGGACACGCCATCGGGTGGCTACACCTTC. The chain recombines TRBV28 with TRBJ1-2; TRBD1 is a possible D gene (6 bases). The CDR3 is 14 residues long. Trimming cost V 10 bases and J 7 bases, with 22 bases left between them. Germline V gene lookup returns CDR1 MDHEN and CDR2 SYDVKM.

The V call is TRBV11-2, the J call TRBJ2-1; D uncertain. The CDR3 sequence is 17 residues long. V lost 5 bases and J lost 1, with 18 bases in between. CDR1 SGHAT and CDR2 FQNNGV come from the germline V gene. The CDR3 DNA reads as TGTGCCAGCAGCCAATTAGGAGTACGGGTTTCCTACAATGAGCAGTTCTTC. Translation: CASSQLGVRVSYNEQFF.

The chain employs TRBV28 and TRBJ2-2, with 11 bases lining up with TRBD2. The V gene end was trimmed by 8 bases and the J gene end by 5 bases; junction bases not matched to a gene: 10. In germline, CDR1 is MDHEN, CDR2 SYDVKM. This CDR3 contains 16 residues. CDR3 DNA sequence: TGTGCCAGCTCACTGGGGAGACTAGCGGGGACCGGGGAGCTGTTTTTT. It is translated as CASSLGRLAGTGELFF.

J is TRBJ2-2 and V is TRBV6-5; TRBD1 might be the D (6 bases). The CDR3 totals 15 residues. CDR1 MNHEY and CDR2 SVGAGI come from the germline V gene. With 7 bases removed from V and 0 bases from J, the gap between germline ends came to 12 bases. Here the CDR3 reads CASTRTAANTGELFF. CDR3 coding DNA: TGTGCCAGCACCCGGACAGCCGCGAACACCGGGGAGCTGTTTTTT.

This chain joins TRBV5-1 and TRBJ2-2, with D hard to call. CDR1 and CDR2 from the germline V gene are SGHRS and YFSETQ. V lost 0 bases to trimming and J lost 6 bases, with 6 bases between them. The CDR3 length is 13 residues. This CDR3 reads CASSLVVAGELFF. CDR3 DNA sequence: TGCGCCAGCAGCTTGGTCGTAGCCGGGGAGCTGTTTTTT.

In its sample, this clone was seen once. The chain carries TRBV24-1 and TRBJ1-2, with TRBD1 as a possible D gene (5 bases). The CDR3 runs to 14 residues. Germline V CDR1 and CDR2: KGHDR, SFDVKD. The V gene lost 2 bases and the J gene lost 2 bases, with 8 bases spanning the gap. CDR3 nucleotide sequence: TGTGCCACCAGTGATTGGGGCAGAAACTATGGCTACACCTTC. This codes for CATSDWGRNYGYTF.

This sequence joins TRBV6-5 and TRBJ2-7; 8 bases align to TRBD1. The CDR3 extends over 15 amino acids. The germline gives CDR1 MNHEY, CDR2 SVGAGI. The V segment lost 4 bases and the J segment 2 bases; nucleotides outside the gene matches: 7. CDR3 in amino acids: CASSFGTGLTYEQYF. Here the CDR3 DNA reads TGTGCCAGCAGTTTCGGGACAGGACTAACCTACGAGCAGTACTTC.

V and J are TRBV13 and TRBJ1-6; 7 nucleotides match TRBD1. The CDR3 length is 12 residues. CDR1 PRHDT and CDR2 FYEKMQ come from the germline V gene (reference sequence). V was pared by 5 bases and J by 11 bases, with 3 bases of the junction left unmatched. The CDR3, as DNA: TGTGCCAGCAGCCAACAGGGGACACCCCTCCACTTT. It yields the protein CASSQQGTPLHF.

This clone appeared once. This rearrangement joins TRBV11-3 to TRBJ2-3, with 14 bases fitting TRBD2. Germline values: CDR1 SGHNT, CDR2 YENEEA. The CDR3 totals 19 residues. With V trimmed by 1 base and J by 3 bases, 9 bases remained unmatched. The CDR3 here is CASSLGDRLAGGHTDTQYF. The CDR3 nucleotides are TGTGCCAGCAGCTTAGGCGACCGACTAGCGGGAGGGCATACAGATACGCAGTATTTT.

The V call is TRBV7-9, the J call TRBJ2-1; TRBD2 agrees at 10 bases. CDR1 SEHNR and CDR2 FQNEAQ come from the germline V gene (reference sequence). Trimming cost V 6 bases and J 3 bases; bases outside gene matches: 5. The CDR3 length is 15 residues. CDR3 residues: CASRSPSGSYNEQFF. The CDR3 DNA reads as TGTGCCAGCAGATCTCCTAGCGGGAGCTACAATGAGCAGTTCTTC.

As for this clone: The sample holds other DNA sequences that translate to the same CDR3. The chain couples TRBV19 to TRBJ2-7, with TRBD1 matching 7 bases. J was trimmed by 5 bases and V by 7 bases; bases with no gene match: 14. Germline lookup yields CDR1 LNHDA and CDR2 SQIVND (reference sequence). The CDR3 is 15 residues long. The CDR3 DNA sequence: TGTGCCAGTAAGGTGTCCGGGACAGTCTTCAACGAGCAGTACTTC. It encodes CASKVSGTVFNEQYF.

The V call is TRBV11-2, the J call TRBJ2-2; 13 positions match TRBD2. This CDR3 is 16 amino acids long. V shed 5 bases, J shed 7 bases, and the junction held 7 bases outside the gene matches. Germline assignment: CDR1 SGHAT and CDR2 FQNNGV. The DNA for the CDR3 is TGTGCCAGCAGCACCGGACTAGCGGGAGTTGGCGGGGAGCTGTTTTTT. This sequence encodes CASSTGLAGVGGELFF. The full variable domain, rest sourced from reference TRBV11-2 and TRBJ2-2, is EAGVAQSPRYKIIEKRQSVAFWCNPISGHATLYWYQQILGQGPKLLIQFQNNGVVDDSQLPKDRFSAERLKGVDSTLKIQPAKLEDSAVYLCASSTGLAGVGGELFFGEGSRLTVL.

The gene calls are TRBV5-4 and TRBJ2-1; D call uncertain. The CDR3 length is 13 residues. Germline-derived CDR1 and CDR2 are SGHNT and YYREEE (reference sequence). V dropped 4 bases and J dropped 15 bases, with 20 bases sitting between them. CDR3 in DNA: TGTGCCAGCAGCCAACCCGGATTCGCAGGTCCGTTCTTC. This gives the protein CASSQPGFAGPFF.

The chain employs TRBV7-2 and TRBJ2-7, with 10 bases matching TRBD2. The CDR3 contains 17 residues. CDR1 SGHTA and CDR2 FQGNSA come from the germline V gene. Trimming cost V 1 base and J 3 bases; bases outside gene matches: 9. CDR3 sequence (DNA): TGTGCCAGCAGCTTAGGCTGGAGCGGGAGGGCCAACTACGAGCAGTACTTC. Amino acid sequence: CASSLGWSGRANYEQYF.

This chain joins TRBV2 and TRBJ2-1, with D possibly matching TRBD2 (6 bases). Germline CDR1 reads SNHLY; CDR2 reads FYNNEI. Trimming left V 6 bases short and J 2 bases short, with 17 bases between. CDR3 length: 16 amino acids. The CDR3 sequence: CASRGGGSGAYNEQFF. As DNA, the CDR3 is TGTGCCAGCAGGGGTGGGGGTAGCGGAGCCTACAATGAGCAGTTCTTC.

The V call is TRBV6-5, the J call TRBJ1-1; possibly TRBD1 for D (5 bases). Deletions cut 4 bases from V and 3 bases from J, with 18 bases between. CDR1 and CDR2 (germline): MNHEY, SVGAGI. This CDR3 is 16 amino acids long. CDR3 sequence (DNA): TGTGCCAGCAGTTTCGCCCAAGGGGCCGCGGACACTGAAGCTTTCTTT. Translating gives CASSFAQGAADTEAFF.

The chain has TRBV18 and TRBJ1-1; 7 bases fit TRBD1. Germline CDR1 reads KGHSH; CDR2 reads LQKENI. This CDR3 is 17 amino acids long. V lost 5 bases, J lost 2 bases, and 14 bases stayed unmatched. CDR3 coding DNA: TGTGCCAGCTCATTGGCGTTATTAGGGGGCACTAACACTGAAGCTTTCTTT. This translates into CASSLALLGGTNTEAFF.

V usage is TRBV11-2 and J usage is TRBJ2-5; perhaps TRBD2 as D (5 bases). The CDR3 length is 14 residues. V lost 3 bases and J 3 bases, leaving 11 bases between the germline ends. The germline V gene encodes CDR1 SGHAT and CDR2 FQNNGV. CDR3 region: CASSFWGAEETQYF. The CDR3 nucleotides read TGTGCCAGCAGCTTTTGGGGAGCCGAAGAGACCCAGTACTTC.

The rearrangement uses TRBV19 and TRBJ1-5; D is unresolved. Germline CDR1 is LNHDA and CDR2 is SQIVND (reference sequence). Trimming cost V 7 bases and J 9 bases, with 19 bases left between them. This CDR3 has 14 residues. CDR3 DNA: TGTGCCAGTAATCCTCGGGAGCGTGGAAGGCCCCAGCATTTT. This encodes CASNPRERGRPQHF.

Here the CDR3 reads CASSPGTGGPYGYTF. CDR3 sequence (DNA): TGTGCCAGCAGTCCAGGGACAGGGGGCCCCTATGGCTACACCTTC. The rearrangement uses TRBV28 and TRBJ1-2; 12 bases are shared with TRBD1. The trim removed 5 bases at V and 4 bases at J, leaving 5 bases unmatched. Germline values: CDR1 MDHEN, CDR2 SYDVKM. The length of the CDR3 is 15 residues.